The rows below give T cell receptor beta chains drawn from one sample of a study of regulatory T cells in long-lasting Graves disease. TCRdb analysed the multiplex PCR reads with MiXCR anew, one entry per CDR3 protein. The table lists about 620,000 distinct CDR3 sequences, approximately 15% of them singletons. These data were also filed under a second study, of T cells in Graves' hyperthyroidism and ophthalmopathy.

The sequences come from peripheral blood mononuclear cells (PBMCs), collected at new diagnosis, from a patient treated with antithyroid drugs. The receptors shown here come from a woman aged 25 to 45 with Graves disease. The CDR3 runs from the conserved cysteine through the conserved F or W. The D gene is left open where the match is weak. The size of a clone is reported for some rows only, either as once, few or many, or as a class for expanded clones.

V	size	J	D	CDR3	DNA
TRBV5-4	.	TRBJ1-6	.	CASSLGAGLNSPLHF	TGTGCCAGCAGCTTGGGAGCGGGTTTAAATTCACCCCTCCACTTT
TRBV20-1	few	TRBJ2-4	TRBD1	CSAPWTGGGDIQYF	TGCAGTGCCCCATGGACAGGGGGGGGGGACATTCAGTACTTC
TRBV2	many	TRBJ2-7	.	CASSGTVVYEQYF	TGTGCCAGCAGTGGGACAGTTGTTTACGAGCAGTACTTC
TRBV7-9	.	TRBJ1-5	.	CAIDGGFNQPQHF	TGTGCCATAGACGGGGGTTTCAATCAGCCCCAGCATTTT
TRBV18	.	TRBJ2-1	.	CASSPAGGAGNEQFF	TGTGCCAGCTCACCAGCGGGCGGGGCAGGCAATGAGCAGTTCTTC
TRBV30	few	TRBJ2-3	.	CAWSVSDTQYF	TGTGCCTGGAGTGTATCGGATACGCAGTATTTT
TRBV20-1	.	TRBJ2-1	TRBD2	CSARTSGQHNEQFF	TGCAGTGCCCGTACTAGCGGCCAACACAATGAGCAGTTCTTC
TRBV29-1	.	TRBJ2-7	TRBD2	CSVEASSGRYEQYF	TGCAGCGTTGAGGCGTCTAGCGGGAGATACGAGCAGTACTTC
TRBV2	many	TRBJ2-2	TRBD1	CASSYRGLAGGELFF	TGTGCCAGCAGCTACAGGGGCTTGGCCGGCGGGGAGCTGTTTTTT
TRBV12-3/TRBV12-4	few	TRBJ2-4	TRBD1	CASSIRMTGPQNIQYF	TGTGCCAGCAGTATACGTATGACAGGGCCCCAAAACATTCAGTACTTC
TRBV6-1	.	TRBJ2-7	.	CASSSNGGINF	TGTGCCAGCAGCTCGAATGGCGGGATAAACTTC
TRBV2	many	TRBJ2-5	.	CASRGNRGSQETQYF	TGTGCCAGCAGGGGGAACAGAGGGTCTCAAGAGACCCAGTACTTC
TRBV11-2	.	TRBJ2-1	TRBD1	CASSPTTDRINEQFF	TGTGCCAGCAGCCCCACTACGGACAGGATAAATGAGCAGTTCTTC
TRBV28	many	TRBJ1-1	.	CASSSHAMNTEAFF	TGTGCCAGCAGTTCCCACGCCATGAACACTGAAGCTTTCTTT
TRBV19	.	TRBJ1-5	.	CASSITGLRNQPQHF	TGTGCCAGTAGTATAACGGGACTTCGCAATCAGCCCCAGCATTTT
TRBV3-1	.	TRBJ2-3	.	CASSQSFSTDTQYF	TGTGCCAGCAGCCAGTCCTTTAGCACAGATACGCAGTATTTT
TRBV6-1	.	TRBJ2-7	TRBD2	CASREVAGHEQYF	TGTGCCAGCAGGGAGGTAGCGGGACACGAGCAGTACTTC
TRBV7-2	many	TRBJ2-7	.	CASSSEGKGRSYEQYF	TGTGCCAGCAGCTCCGAAGGAAAGGGGCGTTCCTACGAGCAGTACTTC